This TCR beta chain was captured in a study of T cell repertoires in cytomegalovirus infection. Findings of the study overall: Within the response measured ex vivo, HLA-C-restricted CMV-specific TCR beta clonotypes were dominant.

Germline V gene sequence: CDR1 LNHDA, CDR2 SQIVND (reference sequence). Deletions cut 0 bases from V and 0 bases from J, with 9 bases between. The CDR3 is 16 residues long. This clonotype was counted only a few times. The antigen is undetermined. TCRdb re-derived calls from the reads in MiXCR, one entry per CDR3 protein. The sample shows approximately 1,000,000 distinct CDR3 sequences, about a third of them seen only once. The V and J genes are TRBV19 and TRBJ1-3, with D uncertain. The input for sequencing was cultured CD8+ T cells from PBMCs, taken from culture after CMV antigen stimulation. The clonotype originates from a human donor in good health (CMV status not recorded). Some clones in this sample may be carry-over from other donors' samples. The CDR3 nucleotides are TGTGCCAGTAGTATAGATCGACGGATCTCTGGAAACACCATATATTTT. Protein sequence: CASSIDRRISGNTIYF. Full variable domain (remainder filled in from reference TRBV19 and TRBJ1-3): DGGITQSPKYLFRKEGQNVTLSCEQNLNHDAMYWYRQDPGQGLRLIYYSQIVNDFQKGDIAEGYSVSREKKESFPLTVTSAQKNPTAFYLCASSIDRRISGNTIYFGEGSWLTVV.